This TCR beta chain was recorded in a study of shared clonotypes between healthy human individuals. Notes on the study in general: Limitation of the genetic and exposure-history diversity represented came from the few donors.

This clone was picked up one time. Its antigen is unidentified. Germline values: CDR1 MNHEY, CDR2 SMNVEV (reference sequence). The CDR3 totals 15 residues. The germline V and J ends were trimmed by 5 bases and 0 bases, with 11 bases remaining between them. The assay was immunoSEQ multiplex PCR, and TCRdb's table has in-frame clones only and misses some. This sample has about 490,000 clones, with 70% to 80% found just once. The source of this sequence is a woman aged 40 to 49 in good health. Some clones in this sample may be carry-over from other donors' samples. The chain recombines TRBV27 with TRBJ2-1; D is uncertain. Sequencing was carried out using PBMCs. The CDR3 spells CASSRTSTSYNEQFF. CDR3 coding DNA: TGTGCCAGCAGTCGTACTTCAACCTCCTACAATGAGCAGTTCTTC.